Listed here is a single T cell receptor beta chain. The data are from a study of blood T cell repertoires in COVID-19. This table comes from immunoSEQ multiplex PCR, and its TCRdb copy is limited to in-frame clones, with some not included. The sample includes fewer than 350,000 clones, about nine tenths of them seen just once. Germline CDR1 reads SGHRS; CDR2 reads YFSETQ. V lost 4 bases and J 3 bases, leaving 14 bases between the germline ends. This CDR3 region has 15 residues. The rearrangement links TRBV5-1 to TRBJ2-1; a weak D match, TRBD2 (6 bases). This TCR was recovered from a woman aged 30 to 39 with COVID-19, enrolled during active disease. The sample taken for sequencing was peripheral blood. Written as DNA, the CDR3 is TGCGCCAGCAGCCCGCGGTGGCGGGACTACAATGAGCAGTTCTTC. It translates to CASSPRWRDYNEQFF.